Below, one T cell receptor (beta chain) is given with its context. The entry originates in a study of blood T cell repertoires in COVID-19. The overall study: Specimens from acute and convalescent COVID-19 originated in the United States, Italy and Spain. Sample material is recorded as cDNA or gDNA derived from T cells, B-cell-depleted T cells, or PBMCs.

Germline-derived CDR1 and CDR2 are SGHRS and YFSETQ. The CDR3 sequence is 15 residues long. With 0 bases clipped from V and 5 bases from J, the junction kept 7 bases outside the gene matches. Libraries were prepared by immunoSEQ multiplex PCR; TCRdb keeps only in-frame clonotypes and omits some of them. The sample lists fewer than 150,000 clones, approximately 84% occurring once. The chain combines TRBV5-1 with TRBJ1-2, with 7 bases fitting TRBD1. The TCR was taken from a human donor in a cohort sampled during active COVID-19. Sequencing was done on a sample of peripheral blood. The CDR3 loop reads CASSLGGQVIYGYTF. For the CDR3, the DNA is TGCGCCAGCAGCTTGGGAGGACAGGTTATATATGGCTACACCTTC.